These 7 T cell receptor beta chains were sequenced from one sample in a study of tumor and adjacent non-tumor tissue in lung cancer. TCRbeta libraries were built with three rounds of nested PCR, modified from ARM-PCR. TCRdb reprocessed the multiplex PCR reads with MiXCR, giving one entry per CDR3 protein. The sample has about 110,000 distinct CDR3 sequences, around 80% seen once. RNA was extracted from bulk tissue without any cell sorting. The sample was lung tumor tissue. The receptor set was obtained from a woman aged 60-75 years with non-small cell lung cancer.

Written as DNA, the CDR3 is TGTGCCAGCAGCTTAAAGTTGACTAACGGGGGCCAGAATGAGCAGTTCTTC. Translating gives CASSLKLTNGGQNEQFF. The chain uses TRBV11-3 and TRBJ2-1; D possibly matches TRBD1 or TRBD2 (6 bases each). The CDR3 runs to 17 residues. The V end lost 2 bases, the J end lost 7 bases, and 21 bases lay between the germline ends. Germline loops: CDR1 SGHNT, CDR2 YENEEA.

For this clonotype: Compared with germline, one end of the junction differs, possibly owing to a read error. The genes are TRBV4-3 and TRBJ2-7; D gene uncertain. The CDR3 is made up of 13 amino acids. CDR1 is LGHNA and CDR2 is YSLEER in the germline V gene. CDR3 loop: CASSQDTSYELYF. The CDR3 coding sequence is TGCGCCAGCAGCCAAGACACGTCCTACGAGCTGTACTTC.

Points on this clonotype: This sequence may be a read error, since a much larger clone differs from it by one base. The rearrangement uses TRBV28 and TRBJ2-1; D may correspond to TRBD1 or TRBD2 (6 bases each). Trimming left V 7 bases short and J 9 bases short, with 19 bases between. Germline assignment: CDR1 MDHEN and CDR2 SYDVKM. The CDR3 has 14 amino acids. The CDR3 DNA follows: TGTGCCAGCACGGGGGCAGGGCGACTCGCTGAGCAGTTCTTC. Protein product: CASTGAGRLAEQFF.

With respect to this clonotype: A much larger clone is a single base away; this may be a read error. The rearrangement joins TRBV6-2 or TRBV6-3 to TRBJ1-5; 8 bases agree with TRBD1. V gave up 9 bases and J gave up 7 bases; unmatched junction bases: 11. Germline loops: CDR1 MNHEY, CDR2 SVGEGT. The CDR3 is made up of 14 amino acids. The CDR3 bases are TGTGCCAGGAGGAGGCAGGACAGGGACCAGCCCCAGCATTTT. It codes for CARRRQDRDQPQHF.

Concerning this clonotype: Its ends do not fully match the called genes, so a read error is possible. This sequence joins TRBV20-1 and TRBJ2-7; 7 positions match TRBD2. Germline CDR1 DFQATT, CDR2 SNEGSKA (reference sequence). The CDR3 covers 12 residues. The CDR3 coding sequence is TGTAGTGCTAGCGGAGAAACGGGGGTGCAGTACTTC. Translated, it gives CSASGETGVQYF.

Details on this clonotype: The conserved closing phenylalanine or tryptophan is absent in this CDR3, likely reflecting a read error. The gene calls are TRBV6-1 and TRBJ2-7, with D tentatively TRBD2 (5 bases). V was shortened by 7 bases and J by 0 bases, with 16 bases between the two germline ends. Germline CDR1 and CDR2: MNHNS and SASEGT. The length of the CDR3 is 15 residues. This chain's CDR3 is CASKGEGPSSYEQYL. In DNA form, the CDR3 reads TGTGCCAGCAAGGGTGAGGGTCCTAGCTCCTACGAGCAGTACCTC.

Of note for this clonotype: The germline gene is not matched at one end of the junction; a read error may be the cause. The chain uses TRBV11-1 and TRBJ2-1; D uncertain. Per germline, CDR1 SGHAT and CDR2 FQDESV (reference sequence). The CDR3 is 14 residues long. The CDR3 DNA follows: TGTGCCGGCAGCTCCCCCCCCAGTTACAATGAGCACTTCTTC. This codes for CAGSSPPSYNEHFF.